Listed below are T cell receptor beta chains from one sample, sequenced in a study of shared T cell receptors in the human thymus. TCRdb keeps only in-frame clones here, not all; method: immunoSEQ multiplex PCR. Of about 660,000 clones listed, roughly 88% are singletons. This same sample was also taken into another study, of human thymus T cells.

The source material was thymocytes. The receptors derive from a boy in the first two years of life with a congenital heart defect. CDR3s include the opening cysteine and the closing phenylalanine or tryptophan.

J gene	V gene	CDR3 protein
TRBJ2-3	TRBV5-1	CASSRRELTDTQYF
TRBJ1-5	TRBV29-1	CSVEDPAGGDQPQHF
TRBJ2-7	TRBV7-3	CASSFETNPYEQYF
TRBJ2-5	TRBV10-3	CATSLLAPQLPKETQYF
TRBJ2-7	TRBV27	CASSPAYRPPRNEQYF
TRBJ1-2	TRBV7-2	CASSFAFGGGPANYGYTF
TRBJ2-6	TRBV14	CASSVKPPITGSGANVLTF
TRBJ2-7	TRBV7-9	CASSNGQGDSYEQYF
TRBJ2-5	TRBV5-4	CASSAPGGETQYF
TRBJ2-6	TRBV13	CASSKARDRGLGANVLTF
TRBJ1-1	TRBV2	CASVSGRGMTEAFF
TRBJ2-7	TRBV7-8	CASSLADPRDSFYEQYF
TRBJ2-1	TRBV5-1	CASSLEATSGRRDEQFF
TRBJ1-2	TRBV15	CATSRETGGRGKPEDGYTF
TRBJ2-3	TRBV18	CASSPKQRELSDTQYF
TRBJ2-4	TRBV4-1	CASSQERGIQYF
TRBJ2-7	TRBV6-1	CASNSIMSSSYEQYF
TRBJ1-1	TRBV27	CASRPPGQGEQGTEAFF
TRBJ2-1	TRBV19	CASSIGPSGRPPPHTNNEQFF
TRBJ1-1	TRBV5-6	CASSHYRAYMNTEAFF
TRBJ2-2	TRBV7-9	CASSLSLAGGRNTGELFF
TRBJ2-7	TRBV7-9	CASSPGMGDNHEQYF
TRBJ2-2	TRBV30	CACLFGRATTGELFF
TRBJ1-4	TRBV7-9	CATEGSTNEKLFF
TRBJ2-1	TRBV5-1	CASSGLAGSSYNEQFF
TRBJ2-7	TRBV5-6	CASSLGGGSGYEQYF
TRBJ2-3	TRBV28	CASSLSGGGTDTQYF
TRBJ2-3	TRBV13	CASSYTRDSDTQYF
TRBJ2-7	TRBV25-1	CASSGEFGGRYEQYF
TRBJ2-5	TRBV2	CASSEVLWETQYF
TRBJ2-2	TRBV27	CASSSREVNTGELFF
TRBJ1-5	TRBV23-1	CASSQPGQRDPWDPHQPQHF
TRBJ2-5	TRBV4-3	CASSQDPGQTQETQYF
TRBJ1-5	TRBV5-4	CASSLPGSNQPQHF
TRBJ1-6	TRBV27	CASSADRGPSPLHF
TRBJ1-1	TRBV5-8	CASSTPDREGTEAFF
TRBJ2-7	TRBV30	CAWRASGPSSYEQYF
TRBJ2-7	TRBV6-5	CASSYRGATSYEQYF
TRBJ1-2	TRBV18	CASSATGTYGYTF
TRBJ2-1	TRBV25-1	CASSDHRVGNEQFF
TRBJ1-6	TRBV6-5	CASSTGTGWNSPLHF
TRBJ2-1	TRBV14	CASSQEARSNEQFF
TRBJ2-1	TRBV7-6	CASSLGHVGEQFF
TRBJ2-7	TRBV5-1	CASSLDGSGGYEQYF
TRBJ2-7	TRBV27	CASSPMPIAGLAYEQYF
TRBJ2-5	TRBV5-6	CASSGSGYGGAQYF
TRBJ2-1	TRBV5-4	CASSPKRGPVLDNEQFF
TRBJ2-7	TRBV5-4	CASSLEGTSGRLGYEQYF
TRBJ2-7	TRBV11-2	CASSPDSTGVSYEQYF
TRBJ2-7	TRBV7-9	CASSLTGTWEQYF
TRBJ2-1	TRBV30	CAWTGRPSGRSYNEQFF
TRBJ2-7	TRBV7-2	CASSRGLAGSYEQYF